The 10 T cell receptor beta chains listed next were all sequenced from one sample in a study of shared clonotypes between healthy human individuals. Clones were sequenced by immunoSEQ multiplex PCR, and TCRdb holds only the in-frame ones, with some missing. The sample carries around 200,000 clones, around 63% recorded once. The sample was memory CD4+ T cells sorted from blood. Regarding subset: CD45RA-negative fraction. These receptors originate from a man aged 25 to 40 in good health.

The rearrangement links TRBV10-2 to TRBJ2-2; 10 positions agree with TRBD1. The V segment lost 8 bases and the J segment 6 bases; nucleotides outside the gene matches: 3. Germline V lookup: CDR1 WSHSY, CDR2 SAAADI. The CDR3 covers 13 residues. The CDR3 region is CASGTGVPGELFF. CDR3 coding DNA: TGCGCCAGCGGGACAGGGGTTCCCGGGGAGCTGTTTTTT.

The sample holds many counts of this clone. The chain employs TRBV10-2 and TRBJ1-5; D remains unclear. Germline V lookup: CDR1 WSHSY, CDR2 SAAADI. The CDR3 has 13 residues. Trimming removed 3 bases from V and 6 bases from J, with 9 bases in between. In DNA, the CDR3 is TGCGCCAGCAGTGATGGGGATACTCAGCCCCAGCATTTT. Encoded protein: CASSDGDTQPQHF.

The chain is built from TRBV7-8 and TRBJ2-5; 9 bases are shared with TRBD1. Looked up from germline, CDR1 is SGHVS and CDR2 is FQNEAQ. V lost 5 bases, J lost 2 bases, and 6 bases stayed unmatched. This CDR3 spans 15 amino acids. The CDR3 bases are TGTGCCAGCAGCCGTTACAGGGGGCCGCAAGAGACCCAGTACTTC. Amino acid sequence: CASSRYRGPQETQYF.

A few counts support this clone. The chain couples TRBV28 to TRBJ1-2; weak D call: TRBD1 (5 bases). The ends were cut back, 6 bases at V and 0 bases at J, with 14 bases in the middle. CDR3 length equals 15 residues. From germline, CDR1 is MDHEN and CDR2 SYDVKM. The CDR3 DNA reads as TGTGCCAGCAGATGGGACGGCAGGGCTAACTATGGCTACACCTTC. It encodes CASRWDGRANYGYTF.

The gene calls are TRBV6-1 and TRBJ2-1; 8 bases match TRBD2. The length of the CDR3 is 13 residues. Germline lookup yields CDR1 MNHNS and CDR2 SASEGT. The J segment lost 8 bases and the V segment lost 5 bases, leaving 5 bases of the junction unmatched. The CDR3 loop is CASSLSGSYEQFF. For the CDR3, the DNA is TGTGCCAGCAGTTTGAGCGGGAGCTATGAGCAGTTCTTC.

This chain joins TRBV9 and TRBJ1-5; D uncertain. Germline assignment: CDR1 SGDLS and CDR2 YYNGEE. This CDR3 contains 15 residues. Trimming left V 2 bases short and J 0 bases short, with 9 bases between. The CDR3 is CASSVLGDSNQPQHF. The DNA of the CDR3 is TGTGCCAGCAGCGTCCTCGGGGATAGCAATCAGCCCCAGCATTTT.

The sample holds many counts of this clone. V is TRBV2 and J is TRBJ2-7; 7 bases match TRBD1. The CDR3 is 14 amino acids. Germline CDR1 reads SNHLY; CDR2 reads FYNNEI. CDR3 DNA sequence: TGTGCTACGAAGGAACAGGGGACCTCCTACGAGCAGTACTTC. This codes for CATKEQGTSYEQYF.

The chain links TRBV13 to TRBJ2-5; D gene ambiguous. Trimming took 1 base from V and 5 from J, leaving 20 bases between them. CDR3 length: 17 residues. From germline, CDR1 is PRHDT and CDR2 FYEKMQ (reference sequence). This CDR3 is CASSLEGLGGGRETQYF. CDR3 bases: TGTGCCAGCAGCTTAGAGGGATTGGGCGGTGGCAGGGAGACCCAGTACTTC. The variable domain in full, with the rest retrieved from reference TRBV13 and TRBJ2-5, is AAGVIQSPRHLIKEKRETATLKCYPIPRHDTVYWYQQGPGQDPQFLISFYEKMQSDKGSIPDRFSAQQFSDYHSELNMSSLELGDSALYFCASSLEGLGGGRETQYFGPGTRLLVL.

The chain's CDR3 is CASSLGPGADTQYF. In nucleotides, the CDR3 is TGTGCCAGCAGCTTAGGTCCCGGGGCAGATACGCAGTATTTT. This chain connects TRBV11-3 to TRBJ2-3, with a possible D match to TRBD2 (5 bases). V was trimmed by 1 base and J by 4 bases, leaving 9 bases between them. The CDR3 is 14 residues long. Germline V lookup: CDR1 SGHNT, CDR2 YENEEA.

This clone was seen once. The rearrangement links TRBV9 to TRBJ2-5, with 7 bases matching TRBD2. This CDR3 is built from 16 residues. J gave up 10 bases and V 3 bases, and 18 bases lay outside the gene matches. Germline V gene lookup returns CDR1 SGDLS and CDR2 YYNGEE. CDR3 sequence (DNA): TGTGCCAGCAGCGCCAATTCCGGGGGACTACAAGTCGTCCAGTACTTC. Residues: CASSANSGGLQVVQYF.